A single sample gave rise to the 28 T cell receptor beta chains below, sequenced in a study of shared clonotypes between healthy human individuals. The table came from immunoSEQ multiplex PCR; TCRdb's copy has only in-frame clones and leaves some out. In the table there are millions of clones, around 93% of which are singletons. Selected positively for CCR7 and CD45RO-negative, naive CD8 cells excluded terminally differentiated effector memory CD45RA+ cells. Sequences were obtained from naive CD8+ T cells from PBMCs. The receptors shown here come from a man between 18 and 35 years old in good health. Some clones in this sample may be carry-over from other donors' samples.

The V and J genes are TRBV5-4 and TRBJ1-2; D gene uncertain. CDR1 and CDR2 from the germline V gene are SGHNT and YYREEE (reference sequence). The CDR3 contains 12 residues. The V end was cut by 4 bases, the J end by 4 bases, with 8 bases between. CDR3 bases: TGTGCCAGCAGCCTACCTCCCTATGGCTACACCTTC. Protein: CASSLPPYGYTF.

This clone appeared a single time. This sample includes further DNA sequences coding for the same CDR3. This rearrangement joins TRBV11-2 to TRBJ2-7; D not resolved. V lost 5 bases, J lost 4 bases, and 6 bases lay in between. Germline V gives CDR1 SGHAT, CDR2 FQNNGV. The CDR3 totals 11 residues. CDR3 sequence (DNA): TGTGCCAGCAGCCCAAGTTACGAGCAGTACTTC. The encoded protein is CASSPSYEQYF.

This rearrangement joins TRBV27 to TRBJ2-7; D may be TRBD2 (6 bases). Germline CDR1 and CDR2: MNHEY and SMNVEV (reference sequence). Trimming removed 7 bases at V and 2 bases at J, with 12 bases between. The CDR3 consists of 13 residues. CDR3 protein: CASTPGATYEQYF. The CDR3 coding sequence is TGTGCCAGCACCCCGGGAGCGACCTACGAGCAGTACTTC.

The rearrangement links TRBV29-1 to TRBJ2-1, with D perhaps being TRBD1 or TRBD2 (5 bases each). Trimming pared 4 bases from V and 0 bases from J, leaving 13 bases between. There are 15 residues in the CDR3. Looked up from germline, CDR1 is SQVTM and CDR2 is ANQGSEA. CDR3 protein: CSVVGTSFSYNEQFF. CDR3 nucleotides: TGCAGCGTTGTGGGGACGTCCTTCTCCTACAATGAGCAGTTCTTC.

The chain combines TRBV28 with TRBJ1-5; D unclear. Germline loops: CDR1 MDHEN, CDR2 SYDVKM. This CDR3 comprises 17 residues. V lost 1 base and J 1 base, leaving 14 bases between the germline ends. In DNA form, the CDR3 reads TGTGCCAGCAGTTTATCGGTAGGGCAGCCCAGCAATCAGCCCCAGCATTTT. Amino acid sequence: CASSLSVGQPSNQPQHF.

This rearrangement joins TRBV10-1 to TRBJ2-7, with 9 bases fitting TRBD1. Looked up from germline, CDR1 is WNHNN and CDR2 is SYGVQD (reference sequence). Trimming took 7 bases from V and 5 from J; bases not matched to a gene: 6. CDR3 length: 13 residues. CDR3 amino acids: CASTGTGSHEQYF. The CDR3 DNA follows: TGCGCCAGCACCGGGACAGGGTCCCACGAGCAGTACTTC.

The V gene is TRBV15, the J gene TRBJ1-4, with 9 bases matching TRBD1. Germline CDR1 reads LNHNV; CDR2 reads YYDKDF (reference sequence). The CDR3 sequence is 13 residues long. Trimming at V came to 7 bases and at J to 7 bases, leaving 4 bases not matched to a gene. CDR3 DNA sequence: TGTGCCACCAACAGGGGGCGAGGTGAAAAACTGTTTTTT. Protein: CATNRGRGEKLFF.

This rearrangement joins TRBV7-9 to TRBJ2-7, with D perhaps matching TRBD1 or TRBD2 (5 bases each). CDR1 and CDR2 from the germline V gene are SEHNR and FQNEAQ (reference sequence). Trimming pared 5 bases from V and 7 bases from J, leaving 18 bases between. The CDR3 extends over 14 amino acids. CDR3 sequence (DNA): TGTGCCAGCAGCCTACAGGTCACCCCGGGGGAGCAGTACTTC. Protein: CASSLQVTPGEQYF.

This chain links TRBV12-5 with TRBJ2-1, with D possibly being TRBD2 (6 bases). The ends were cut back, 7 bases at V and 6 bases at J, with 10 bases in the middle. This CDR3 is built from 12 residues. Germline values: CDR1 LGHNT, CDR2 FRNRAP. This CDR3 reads CASATGANEQFF. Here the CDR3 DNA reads TGTGCTAGTGCCACGGGAGCCAATGAGCAGTTCTTC.

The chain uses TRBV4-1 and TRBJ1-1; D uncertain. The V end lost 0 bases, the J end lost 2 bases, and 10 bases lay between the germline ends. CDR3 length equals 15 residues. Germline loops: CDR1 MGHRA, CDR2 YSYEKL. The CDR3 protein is CASSQDWASNTEAFF. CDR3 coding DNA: TGCGCCAGCAGCCAAGATTGGGCCAGCAACACTGAAGCTTTCTTT.

For the CDR3, the DNA is TGTGCCAGCAGTTTCCTACAATCTGGCACAGATACGCAGTATTTT. Encoded protein: CASSFLQSGTDTQYF. The rearrangement links TRBV28 to TRBJ2-3; D remains ambiguous. Germline V lookup: CDR1 MDHEN, CDR2 SYDVKM. This CDR3 contains 15 residues. The V end lost 3 bases, the J end lost 1 base, and 11 bases lay between the germline ends. The full variable domain, in which reference TRBV28 and TRBJ2-3 provide the parts outside the CDR3, is DVKVTQSSRYLVKRTGEKVFLECVQDMDHENMFWYRQDPGLGLRLIYFSYDVKMKEKGDIPEGYSVSREKKERFSLILESASTNQTSMYLCASSFLQSGTDTQYFGPGTRLTVL.

CDR3 in DNA: TGTGCCAGCAGTTTAGTCCGGGACGGGAGGTTGTCCGAGCATTTT. It specifies CASSLVRDGRLSEHF. This rearrangement joins TRBV28 to TRBJ1-5; D might be TRBD1 (5 bases). There are 15 residues in the CDR3. The V gene lost 2 bases and the J gene lost 14 bases, with 22 bases spanning the gap. Per germline, CDR1 MDHEN and CDR2 SYDVKM.

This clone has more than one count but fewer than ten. The CDR3 coding sequence is TGTGCCAGCAGCTTGGGGGACAGGGACATAGAAGCTTTCTTT. This translates into CASSLGDRDIEAFF. J is TRBJ1-1 and V is TRBV13, with 9 bases identical to TRBD1. J gave up 8 bases and V 3 bases, and 7 bases lay outside the gene matches. This CDR3 has 14 amino acids. The germline gives CDR1 PRHDT, CDR2 FYEKMQ (reference sequence).

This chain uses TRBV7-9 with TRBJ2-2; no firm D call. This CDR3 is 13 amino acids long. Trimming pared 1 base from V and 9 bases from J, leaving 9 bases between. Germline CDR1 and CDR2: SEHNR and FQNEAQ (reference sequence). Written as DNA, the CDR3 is TGTGCCAGCAGCTTAGAATGGCTCCGGGAGCTGTTTTTT. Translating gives CASSLEWLRELFF.

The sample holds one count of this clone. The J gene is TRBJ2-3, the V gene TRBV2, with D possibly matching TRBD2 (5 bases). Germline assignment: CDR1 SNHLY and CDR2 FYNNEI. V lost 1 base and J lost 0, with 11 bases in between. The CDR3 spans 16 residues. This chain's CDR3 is CASSEVLADSTDTQYF. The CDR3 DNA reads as TGTGCCAGCAGTGAAGTGCTAGCAGACAGCACAGATACGCAGTATTTT.

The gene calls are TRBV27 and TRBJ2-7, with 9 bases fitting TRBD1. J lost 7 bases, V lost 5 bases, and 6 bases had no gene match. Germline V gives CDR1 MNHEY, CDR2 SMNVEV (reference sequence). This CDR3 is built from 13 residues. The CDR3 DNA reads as TGTGCCAGCAGTCCGTGGACAGGGGAAGAGCAGTACTTC. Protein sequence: CASSPWTGEEQYF.

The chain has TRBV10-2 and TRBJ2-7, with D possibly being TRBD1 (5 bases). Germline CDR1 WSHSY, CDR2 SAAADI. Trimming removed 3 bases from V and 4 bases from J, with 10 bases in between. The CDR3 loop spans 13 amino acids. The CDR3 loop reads CASSDQGPYEQYF. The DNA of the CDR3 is TGCGCCAGCAGTGATCAGGGCCCATACGAGCAGTACTTC.

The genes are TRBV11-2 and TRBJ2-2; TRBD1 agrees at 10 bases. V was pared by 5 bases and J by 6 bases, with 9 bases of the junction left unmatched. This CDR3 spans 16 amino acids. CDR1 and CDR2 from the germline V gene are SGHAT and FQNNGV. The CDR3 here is CASSGRDRGVAGELFF. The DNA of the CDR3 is TGTGCCAGCAGCGGCCGGGACAGGGGAGTCGCCGGGGAGCTGTTTTTT.

The CDR3 reads CASSPVGTSGNEQFF. The DNA for the CDR3 is TGTGCCAGCAGTCCGGTTGGGACTAGCGGCAATGAGCAGTTCTTC. The chain combines TRBV6-5 with TRBJ2-1; TRBD2 agrees at 11 bases. There are 15 residues in the CDR3. Trimming removed 5 bases from V and 6 bases from J; junction bases left unmatched: 6. Per germline, CDR1 MNHEY and CDR2 SVGAGI.

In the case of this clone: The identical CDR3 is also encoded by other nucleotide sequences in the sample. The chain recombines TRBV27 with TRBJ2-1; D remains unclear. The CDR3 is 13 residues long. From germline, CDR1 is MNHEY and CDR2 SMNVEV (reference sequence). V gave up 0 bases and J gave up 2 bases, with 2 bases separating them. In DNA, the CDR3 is TGTGCCAGCAGTTTATCCCCCTACAATGAGCAGTTCTTC. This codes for CASSLSPYNEQFF.

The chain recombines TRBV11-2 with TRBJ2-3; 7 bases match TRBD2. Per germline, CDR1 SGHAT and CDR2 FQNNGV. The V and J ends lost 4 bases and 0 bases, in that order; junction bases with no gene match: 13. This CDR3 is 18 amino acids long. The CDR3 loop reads CASSSPREGGRSTDTQYF. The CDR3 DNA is TGTGCCAGCAGCTCCCCCAGGGAGGGTGGTCGTAGCACAGATACGCAGTATTTT.

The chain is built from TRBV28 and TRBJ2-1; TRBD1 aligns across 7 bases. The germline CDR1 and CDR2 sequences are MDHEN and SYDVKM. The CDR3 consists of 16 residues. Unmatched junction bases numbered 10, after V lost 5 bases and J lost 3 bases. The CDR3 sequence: CASSSLTGLGYNEQFF. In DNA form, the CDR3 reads TGTGCCAGCAGTAGCTTGACAGGGTTGGGCTACAATGAGCAGTTCTTC.

The CDR3 nucleotides are TGTGCCAGCAGCTCGGCCCCCAGTGTTACCCTTCACGAGCAGTACTTC. Its protein product is CASSSAPSVTLHEQYF. The rearrangement uses TRBV7-8 and TRBJ2-7; D not certain. V lost 4 bases, J lost 5 bases, and 21 bases lay in between. Germline CDR1 and CDR2: SGHVS and FQNEAQ. The CDR3 has 16 amino acids. Filled out from reference TRBV7-8 and TRBJ2-7, the complete variable domain reads GAGVSQSPRYKVAKRGQDVALRCDPISGHVSLFWYQQALGQGPEFLTYFQNEAQLDKSGLPSDRFFAERPEGSVSTLKIQRTQQEDSAVYLCASSSAPSVTLHEQYFGPGTRLTVT.

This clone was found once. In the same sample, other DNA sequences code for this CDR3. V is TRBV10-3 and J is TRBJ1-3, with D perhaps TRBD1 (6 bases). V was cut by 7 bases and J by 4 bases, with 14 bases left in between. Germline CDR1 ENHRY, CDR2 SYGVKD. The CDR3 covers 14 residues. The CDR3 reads CAINTGLSGNTIYF. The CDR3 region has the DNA TGTGCCATCAATACAGGGCTGTCCGGAAACACCATATATTTT.

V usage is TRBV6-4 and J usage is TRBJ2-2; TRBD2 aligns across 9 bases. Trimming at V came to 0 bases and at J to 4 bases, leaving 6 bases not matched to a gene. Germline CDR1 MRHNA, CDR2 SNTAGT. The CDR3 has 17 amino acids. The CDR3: CASSDSRTSDRTGELFF. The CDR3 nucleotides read TGTGCCAGCAGTGACTCTAGGACTAGCGATCGCACCGGGGAGCTGTTTTTT.

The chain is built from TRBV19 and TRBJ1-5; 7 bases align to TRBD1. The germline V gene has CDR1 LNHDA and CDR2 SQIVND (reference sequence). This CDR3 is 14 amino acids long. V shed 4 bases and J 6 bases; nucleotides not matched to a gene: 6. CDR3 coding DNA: TGTGCCAGTAGTAGCCAGGGGGTGGTTCAGCCCCAGCATTTT. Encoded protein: CASSSQGVVQPQHF. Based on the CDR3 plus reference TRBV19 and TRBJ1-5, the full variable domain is DGGITQSPKYLFRKEGQNVTLSCEQNLNHDAMYWYRQDPGQGLRLIYYSQIVNDFQKGDIAEGYSVSREKKESFPLTVTSAQKNPTAFYLCASSSQGVVQPQHFGDGTRLSIL.

The CDR3: CASTLGGGNQPQHF. The CDR3 DNA is TGTGCCAGCACCCTTGGCGGTGGCAATCAGCCCCAGCATTTT. The rearrangement uses TRBV7-9 and TRBJ1-5; D ambiguous. CDR3 length: 14 residues. CDR1 is SEHNR and CDR2 is FQNEAQ in the germline V gene (reference sequence). V was clipped by 7 bases and J by 2 bases, with 12 bases between them.

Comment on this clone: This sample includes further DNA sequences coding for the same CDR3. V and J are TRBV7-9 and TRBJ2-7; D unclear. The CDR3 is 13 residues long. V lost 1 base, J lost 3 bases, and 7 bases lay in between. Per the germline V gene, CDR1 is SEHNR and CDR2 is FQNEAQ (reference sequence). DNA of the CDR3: TGTGCCAGCAGCTTAGATGGTAGCTACGAGCAGTACTTC. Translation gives CASSLDGSYEQYF.